Described below is a single T cell receptor (beta chain) sequence and its context. The antigen remains unidentified. CDR3 length: 15 residues. J was trimmed by 3 bases and V by 2 bases; bases with no gene match: 5. CDR1 and CDR2 from the germline V gene are LGHNA and YSLEER. Together with a sample-barcoded 5' primer, a J-beta primer mix was included in a second PCR lasting about 6 to 11 cycles. A template-switch adaptor that had 12 random nucleotides put a tag on each cDNA molecule. One entry per CDR3 protein, called by TCRdb with MiXCR from the 5' RACE reads. The sample holds roughly 570,000 distinct CDR3 sequences, approximately 25% seen once. The data were obtained in a study of blood T cells in healthy people across ages. Study overall: The template switching approach captured approximately one barcoded beta molecule for every two T cells.

The study's findings and limits: Long-lived donors exceeded aged donors in naive CD4+ cells and diversity. Diversity estimates drawn from one million T cells were deemed underestimates.

The TCR sequence derives from a woman in her 70s in good health. The chain recombines TRBV4-3 with TRBJ2-5; TRBD2 agrees at 8 bases. Sequences were obtained from blood. The CDR3 nucleotides read TGCGCCAGCAGCCAAAGAGGGACTAGTGAAGAGACCCAGTACTTC. Residues: CASSQRGTSEETQYF.